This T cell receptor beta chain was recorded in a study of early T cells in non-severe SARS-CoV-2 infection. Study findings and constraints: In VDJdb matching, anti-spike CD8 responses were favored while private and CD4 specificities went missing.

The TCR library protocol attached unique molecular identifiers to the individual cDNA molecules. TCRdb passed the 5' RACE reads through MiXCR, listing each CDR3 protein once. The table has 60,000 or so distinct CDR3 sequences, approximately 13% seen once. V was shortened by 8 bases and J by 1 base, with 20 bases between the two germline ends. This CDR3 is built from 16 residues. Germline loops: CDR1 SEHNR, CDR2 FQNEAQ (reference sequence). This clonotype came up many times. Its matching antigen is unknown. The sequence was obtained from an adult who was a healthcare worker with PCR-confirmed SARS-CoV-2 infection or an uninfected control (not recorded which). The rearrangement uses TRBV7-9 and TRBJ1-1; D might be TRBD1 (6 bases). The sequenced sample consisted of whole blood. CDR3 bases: TGTGCCAGCTTATCGCTTCGGGCGACAGGGAACACTGAAGCTTTCTTT. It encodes CASLSLRATGNTEAFF. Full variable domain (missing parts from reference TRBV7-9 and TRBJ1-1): DTGVSQNPRHKITKRGQNVTFRCDPISEHNRLYWYRQTLGQGPEFLTYFQNEAQLEKSRLLSDRFSAERPKGSFSTLEIQRTEQGDSAMYLCASLSLRATGNTEAFFGQGTRLTVV.